In its sample, the clone carrying this T cell receptor (beta chain) was seen many times. Its cognate antigen is unknown. TCRdb re-called the reads with MiXCR, one entry per CDR3 protein. The data contain roughly 500,000 distinct CDR3 sequences, roughly 12% of them seen just once; the ten biggest clones take up roughly a tenth. The data belong to a study of T cell repertoires in cytomegalovirus infection. Looking at the study overall: Both a matching HLA type and CMV infection were indicated by public TCR beta signatures.

Study-level results: Identification of carriers of CMV plus the relevant HLA was performed using cumulative public TCR beta family frequency.

The source material was PBMCs. The sequence was collected from a human donor in good health (CMV status not recorded). Some clones in this sample may be carry-over from other donors' samples.

The CDR3 protein is CSARDDRTATNEKLFF. The CDR3 bases are TGCAGTGCTAGAGATGACCGGACGGCAACTAATGAAAAACTGTTTTTT. The chain couples TRBV20-1 to TRBJ1-4; D remains ambiguous. The germline CDR1 and CDR2 sequences are DFQATT and SNEGSKA (reference sequence). This CDR3 comprises 16 residues. Trimming pared 0 bases from V and 0 bases from J, leaving 11 bases between.